What follows are 19 T cell receptor beta chains derived from one specimen sequenced in a study of T cells in Graves' hyperthyroidism and ophthalmopathy. Researchers amplified the TCR beta CDR3 regions from RNA transcripts. RT-PCR in the first round (using the HTBI primer set) targeted the TCR CDR3. TCRdb analysed the multiplex PCR reads with MiXCR anew, one entry per CDR3 protein. The sample has some 300,000 distinct CDR3 sequences, around a fifth seen once. Source material: blood. The receptor source for this set is a middle-aged man with Graves' ophthalmopathy.

This chain connects TRBV6-2 or TRBV6-3 to TRBJ2-3, with 12 nucleotides matching TRBD2. CDR3 size: 21 residues. V trimming: 5 bases; J trimming: 5 bases; junction bases outside the gene matches: 23. Germline V gives CDR1 MNHEY, CDR2 SVGEGT. The CDR3 DNA reads as TGTGCCAGCAGTCACCGACGGACAGGGGCTTTACTAGCGGGAGGAAAAGATACGCAGTATTTT. Protein: CASSHRRTGALLAGGKDTQYF.

This clonotype was seen many times. This chain links TRBV20-1 with TRBJ2-7; D is uncertain. There are 13 residues in the CDR3. Between the trimmed V and J ends, which lost 0 bases and 3 bases, there was a span of 9 bases. The germline V gene encodes CDR1 DFQATT and CDR2 SNEGSKA (reference sequence). As DNA, the CDR3 is TGCAGTGCTAGAGATTACGGATTCTACGAGCAGTACTTC. Its translation is CSARDYGFYEQYF.

This clonotype was found many times. The V and J genes are TRBV27 and TRBJ2-1; 10 bases are shared with TRBD2. CDR3 length: 16 residues. CDR1 and CDR2 (germline): MNHEY, SMNVEV (reference sequence). The V and J ends lost 1 base and 6 bases, in that order; junction bases with no gene match: 6. CDR3 DNA: TGTGCCAGCAGTTTATTCTCTAGCGGGAGAACCAATGAGCAGTTCTTC. This sequence encodes CASSLFSSGRTNEQFF.

In its sample, this clonotype was seen many times. The chain recombines TRBV6-1 with TRBJ1-5; D remains unclear. Trimming stripped 6 bases from V and 3 bases from J, with 12 bases between. CDR1 and CDR2 from the germline V gene are MNHNS and SASEGT. CDR3 length equals 14 residues. CDR3 region: CASSPGSPNQPQHF. The CDR3 coding sequence is TGTGCCAGCAGCCCGGGCTCCCCCAATCAGCCCCAGCATTTT.

The sample holds many counts of this clonotype. Here the CDR3 reads CASNRLAGGQETQYF. The CDR3 nucleotides are TGTGCCAGCAACAGGCTAGCGGGAGGACAAGAGACCCAGTACTTC. The V gene is TRBV7-9, the J gene TRBJ2-5, with 11 bases aligning to TRBD2. Germline assignment: CDR1 SEHNR and CDR2 FQNEAQ (reference sequence). The CDR3 consists of 15 residues. V trimming: 7 bases; J trimming: 2 bases; junction bases outside the gene matches: 6.

This clonotype has just a few counts. The V call is TRBV20-1, the J call TRBJ2-3; a weak D match, TRBD2 (5 bases). Germline lookup yields CDR1 DFQATT and CDR2 SNEGSKA (reference sequence). The germline V and J ends were trimmed by 1 base and 2 bases, with 10 bases remaining between them. The CDR3 length is 14 residues. CDR3 residues: CSARAKRFTDTQYF. The CDR3 bases are TGCAGTGCTAGAGCAAAGCGGTTCACAGATACGCAGTATTTT.

This clonotype was observed at least ten times. The chain links TRBV28 to TRBJ2-5; 8 bases align to TRBD2. The ends lost 2 bases at V and 4 bases at J; junction bases unmatched: 12. This CDR3 has 17 residues. CDR1 and CDR2 (germline): MDHEN, SYDVKM. CDR3 sequence: CASSLDRGGAWGETQYF. Here the CDR3 DNA reads TGTGCCAGCAGTTTAGATCGGGGGGGTGCGTGGGGAGAGACCCAGTACTTC.

J is TRBJ2-5 and V is TRBV20-1, with D uncertain. The CDR3 has 11 amino acids. The V and J ends lost 3 bases and 5 bases respectively, with 7 bases between them. Looked up from germline, CDR1 is DFQATT and CDR2 is SNEGSKA (reference sequence). The CDR3: CSASWFETQYF. The CDR3 DNA follows: TGCAGTGCTAGTTGGTTCGAGACCCAGTACTTC.

This clonotype came up many times. In nucleotides, the CDR3 is TGTGCCAGCAGTGAAGTCGGGAGGGCGACTGAAGCTTTCTTT. Translated, it gives CASSEVGRATEAFF. This chain connects TRBV2 to TRBJ1-1, with D unclear. Germline CDR1 and CDR2: SNHLY and FYNNEI. The CDR3 covers 14 residues. Deletions cut 1 base from V and 5 bases from J, with 11 bases between. Supplemented by reference TRBV2 and TRBJ1-1, the full variable domain reads EPEVTQTPSHQVTQMGQEVILRCVPISNHLYFYWYRQILGQKVEFLVSFYNNEISEKSEIFDDQFSVERPDGSNFTLKIRSTKLEDSAMYFCASSEVGRATEAFFGQGTRLTVV.

The rearrangement joins TRBV28 to TRBJ2-5, with D possibly TRBD2 on 5 matching bases. The CDR3 is made up of 12 amino acids. CDR1 is MDHEN, CDR2 SYDVKM, per germline. Trimming stripped 4 bases from V and 6 bases from J, with 9 bases between. CDR3 in amino acids: CASSSGLQTQYF. The CDR3 DNA reads TGTGCCAGCAGTTCGGGGTTGCAGACCCAGTACTTC.

This clonotype was seen a single time. The CDR3 coding sequence is TGCGCCAGCAGCTTGGTTGTGGGAGGATCGGGGGAGCTGTTTTTT. This translates into CASSLVVGGSGELFF. The V and J genes are TRBV5-1 and TRBJ2-2; tentative D call: TRBD2 (6 bases). This CDR3 has 15 residues. The germline V gene encodes CDR1 SGHRS and CDR2 YFSETQ. Between the trimmed V and J ends, which lost 0 bases and 8 bases, there was a span of 14 bases. Full variable domain (outside the CDR3, taken from reference TRBV5-1 and TRBJ2-2): KAGVTQTPRYLIKTRGQQVTLSCSPISGHRSVSWYQQTPGQGLQFLFEYFSETQRNKGNFPGRFSGRQFSNSRSEMNVSTLELGDSALYLCASSLVVGGSGELFFGEGSRLTVL.

This clonotype was seen more than once but under ten times. The V call is TRBV20-1, the J call TRBJ1-1; D gene uncertain. Germline V CDR1 and CDR2: DFQATT, SNEGSKA (reference sequence). This CDR3 has 12 residues. Trimming cost V 3 bases and J 1 base, with 6 bases left between them. This CDR3 reads CSASVENTEAFF. The CDR3 coding sequence is TGCAGTGCTAGTGTAGAGAACACTGAAGCTTTCTTT.

The rearrangement uses TRBV12-3 or TRBV12-4 and TRBJ1-5, with a weak D call TRBD1 (6 bases). Trimming left V 6 bases short and J 3 bases short, with 12 bases between. This CDR3 comprises 14 residues. The CDR3 sequence: CASSAGTHNQPQHF. The CDR3 bases are TGTGCCAGCAGCGCCGGGACACACAATCAGCCCCAGCATTTT.

This clonotype appeared once. The chain uses TRBV5-1 and TRBJ2-7, with 7 bases matching TRBD1. This CDR3 has 15 residues. Germline V lookup: CDR1 SGHRS, CDR2 YFSETQ. The V and J ends lost 5 bases and 5 bases, in that order; junction bases with no gene match: 13. CDR3 bases: TGCGCCAGCAGTTGGTTGGGGGACAGATCCCACGAGCAGTACTTC. The encoded protein is CASSWLGDRSHEQYF.

Notes on this clonotype: At one of its ends the junction is not consistent with the germline gene, which may arise from a read error. The chain links TRBV7-2 to TRBJ1-1, with unresolved D. This CDR3 comprises 14 residues. Germline V lookup: CDR1 SGHTA, CDR2 FQGNSA. The CDR3 coding sequence is TGTGCCAGCAGATTAGCCGAGGTTCCCACTGAAGCTTTCTTT. This sequence encodes CASRLAEVPTEAFF.

In its sample, this clonotype was seen a few times. The J gene is TRBJ2-3, the V gene TRBV18; 8 nucleotides match TRBD1. Germline V gives CDR1 KGHSH, CDR2 LQKENI. CDR3 length: 18 residues. With V trimmed by 4 bases and J by 6 bases, 18 bases remained unmatched. CDR3 in amino acids: CASSRTDRASLGLDTQYF. CDR3 DNA sequence: TGTGCCAGCTCACGCACGGACAGGGCCAGCCTAGGATTGGATACGCAGTATTTT. The full variable domain, with the rest looked up from reference TRBV18 and TRBJ2-3, is NAGVMQNPRHLVRRRGQEARLRCSPMKGHSHVYWYRQLPEEGLKFMVYLQKENIIDESGMPKERFSAEFPKEGPSILRIQQVVRGDSAAYFCASSRTDRASLGLDTQYFGPGTRLTVL.

There are a few counts of this clonotype. The rearrangement uses TRBV7-8 and TRBJ1-6; TRBD1 might be the D (6 bases). Germline V gene data show CDR1 as SGHVS and CDR2 as FQNEAQ. The CDR3 consists of 14 residues. Between the trimmed V and J ends, which lost 3 bases and 10 bases, there was a span of 13 bases. In DNA, the CDR3 is TGTGCCAGCAGCTTCACAGGGAAAGACTCACCCCTCCACTTT. It specifies CASSFTGKDSPLHF.

The sample holds many counts of this clonotype. The chain employs TRBV6-2 or TRBV6-3 and TRBJ2-3; D is uncertain. Germline-derived CDR1 and CDR2 are MNHEY and SVGEGT. V was clipped by 6 bases and J by 0 bases, with 13 bases between them. The CDR3 contains 15 residues. This CDR3 is CASRLGPVSTDTQYF. The CDR3 DNA is TGTGCCAGCAGACTCGGGCCAGTAAGCACAGATACGCAGTATTTT.

As for this clonotype: At one end, the junction sequence differs from germline, possibly due to a read error. The chain carries TRBV7-2 and TRBJ2-2; 8 bases are a match to TRBD2. This CDR3 contains 15 residues. CDR1 is SGHTA and CDR2 is FQGNSA in the germline V gene. The CDR3 DNA reads TGCGCCAGCAGCCATCCCCTAGCGGGTTCCGGGGAGCTGTTTTTT. This encodes CASSHPLAGSGELFF. The full variable domain, with the rest looked up from reference TRBV7-2 and TRBJ2-2, is GAGVSQSPSNKVTEKGKDVELRCDPISGHTALYWYRQSLGQGLEFLIYFQGNSAPDKSGLPSDRFSAERTGGSVSTLTIQRTQQEDSAVYLCASSHPLAGSGELFFGEGSRLTVL.